These 9 T cell receptor beta chains originate from one sample sequenced in a study of shared clonotypes between healthy human individuals. Sequencing was performed with immunoSEQ multiplex PCR; in TCRdb, only in-frame clones are kept and a portion is missing. In the table there are over 2 million clones, 85% to 95% of which are singletons. The specimen sequenced was naive CD4+ T cells sorted from blood. Documented subset: CD45RA+ positively selected. These receptors were collected from a man aged 18 to 35 in good health.

The rearrangement uses TRBV18 and TRBJ2-7; D not resolved. This CDR3 region has 12 residues. V lost 4 bases, J lost 5 bases, and 9 bases lay in between. Germline V gives CDR1 KGHSH, CDR2 LQKENI. The CDR3 sequence: CASSQSRNEQYF. For the CDR3, the DNA is TGTGCCAGCTCACAGTCCCGAAACGAGCAGTACTTC.

A single count supports this clone. The chain recombines TRBV5-1 with TRBJ2-1; D may be TRBD1 (6 bases). This CDR3 region has 14 residues. The V gene lost 4 bases and the J gene lost 4 bases, with 12 bases spanning the gap. In germline, CDR1 is SGHRS, CDR2 YFSETQ. The CDR3 DNA is TGCGCCAGCAGCCTCCTACAGGGTTACAATGAGCAGTTCTTC. This sequence encodes CASSLLQGYNEQFF.

J is TRBJ1-4 and V is TRBV10-3; no firm D call. V lost 10 bases and J 5 bases, leaving 14 bases between the germline ends. CDR1 ENHRY and CDR2 SYGVKD come from the germline V gene. The CDR3 runs to 13 residues. CDR3 protein: CATRDPGNEKLFF. The CDR3 bases are TGTGCCACACGAGACCCGGGGAATGAAAAACTGTTTTTT.

This sequence joins TRBV5-1 and TRBJ1-2; TRBD1 might be the D (6 bases). Germline V lookup: CDR1 SGHRS, CDR2 YFSETQ. The CDR3 has 15 amino acids. V was shortened by 0 bases and J by 6 bases, with 15 bases between the two germline ends. The CDR3 nucleotides read TGCGCCAGCAGCTTGGCTACGCAGGGGATGGATGGCTACACCTTC. Amino acid sequence: CASSLATQGMDGYTF.

Of note for this clone: Other nucleotide sequences in the sample specify the same CDR3. The chain employs TRBV5-1 and TRBJ2-3; 8 nucleotides line up with TRBD1. V shed 2 bases and J 0 bases; nucleotides not matched to a gene: 2. This CDR3 region has 15 residues. Germline V gene lookup returns CDR1 SGHRS and CDR2 YFSETQ. The CDR3 nucleotides are TGCGCCAGCAGCTTAGGACAGGGCAGCACAGATACGCAGTATTTT. Encoded protein: CASSLGQGSTDTQYF.

This chain uses TRBV7-2 with TRBJ2-1, with 8 bases that match TRBD1. CDR3 length: 15 residues. Germline V gene lookup returns CDR1 SGHTA and CDR2 FQGNSA. The V and J ends lost 4 bases and 9 bases, in that order; junction bases with no gene match: 11. The CDR3 protein is CASSWDRTSTGEQFF. CDR3 in DNA: TGTGCCAGCAGCTGGGACAGGACTTCCACTGGTGAGCAGTTCTTC.

The chain employs TRBV6-6 and TRBJ1-3, with D perhaps TRBD1 (6 bases). CDR1 is MNHNY and CDR2 is SVGAGI in the germline V gene (reference sequence). The length of the CDR3 is 16 residues. V dropped 2 bases and J dropped 0 bases, with 11 bases sitting between them. The CDR3 DNA sequence: TGTGCCAGCAGTTACGGAGGACAGAGCTCTGGAAACACCATATATTTT. Translated, it gives CASSYGGQSSGNTIYF.

This chain joins TRBV5-1 and TRBJ1-1, with a possible D match to TRBD1 (6 bases). Trimming removed 0 bases from V and 5 bases from J, with 11 bases in between. Germline assignment: CDR1 SGHRS and CDR2 YFSETQ. CDR3 length: 14 residues. In nucleotides, the CDR3 is TGCGCCAGCAGCTTGGCTCGGGGGCATACTGAAGCTTTCTTT. Translating gives CASSLARGHTEAFF.

The chain's CDR3 is CASSPPLGGVYTFEQFF. CDR3 DNA: TGTGCCAGCTCACCGCCTCTTGGGGGTGTGTATACATTTGAGCAGTTCTTC. The genes are TRBV18 and TRBJ2-1, with D perhaps being TRBD1 or TRBD2 (5 bases each). Trimming shortened V by 3 bases and J by 9 bases, and 24 bases separated the two germline ends. From germline, CDR1 is KGHSH and CDR2 LQKENI. This CDR3 region has 17 residues. The variable domain in full, completed from reference TRBV18 and TRBJ2-1, reads NAGVMQNPRHLVRRRGQEARLRCSPMKGHSHVYWYRQLPEEGLKFMVYLQKENIIDESGMPKERFSAEFPKEGPSILRIQQVVRGDSAAYFCASSPPLGGVYTFEQFFGPGTRLTVL.